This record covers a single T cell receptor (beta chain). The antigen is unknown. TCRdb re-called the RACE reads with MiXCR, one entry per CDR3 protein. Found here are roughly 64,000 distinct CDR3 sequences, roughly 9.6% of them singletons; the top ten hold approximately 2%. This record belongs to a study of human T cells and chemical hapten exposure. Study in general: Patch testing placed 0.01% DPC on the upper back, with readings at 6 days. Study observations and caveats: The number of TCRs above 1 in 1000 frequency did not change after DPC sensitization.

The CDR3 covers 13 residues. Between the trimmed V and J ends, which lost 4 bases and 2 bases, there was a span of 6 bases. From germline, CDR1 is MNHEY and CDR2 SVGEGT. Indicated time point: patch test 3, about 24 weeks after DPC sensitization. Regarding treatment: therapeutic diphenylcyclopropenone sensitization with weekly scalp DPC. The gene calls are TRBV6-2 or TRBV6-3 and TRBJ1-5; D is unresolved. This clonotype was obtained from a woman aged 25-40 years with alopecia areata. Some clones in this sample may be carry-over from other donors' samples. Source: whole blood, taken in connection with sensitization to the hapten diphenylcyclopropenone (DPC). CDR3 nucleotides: TGTGCCAGCAGTTTACGGGGCAATCAGCCCCAGCATTTT. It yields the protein CASSLRGNQPQHF.